This T cell receptor beta chain appears in the sequencing data of a study of blood T cell repertoires in COVID-19. Cohort 3 donors counted as recovered after two negative PCRs, clearance, or resolved symptoms. Using immunoSEQ multiplex PCR, the repertoire was profiled, and TCRdb retains in-frame clones only, with some absent. The sample includes hundreds of thousands of clones, over 75% seen only once; the top ten take roughly 1%. With V trimmed by 6 bases and J by 1 base, 5 bases remained unmatched. The germline V gene has CDR1 LGHNT and CDR2 FRNRAP. CDR3 size: 15 residues. This receptor was identified in a woman aged 25 to 39 who had recovered from COVID-19. The material sequenced was PBMCs or T cells enriched from blood (not recorded which). This chain links TRBV12-5 with TRBJ1-5; 8 bases fit TRBD1. The CDR3 coding sequence is TGTGCTAGTGGCAGGGGGCAGGGGAGCAATCAGCCCCAGCATTTT. This translates into CASGRGQGSNQPQHF.